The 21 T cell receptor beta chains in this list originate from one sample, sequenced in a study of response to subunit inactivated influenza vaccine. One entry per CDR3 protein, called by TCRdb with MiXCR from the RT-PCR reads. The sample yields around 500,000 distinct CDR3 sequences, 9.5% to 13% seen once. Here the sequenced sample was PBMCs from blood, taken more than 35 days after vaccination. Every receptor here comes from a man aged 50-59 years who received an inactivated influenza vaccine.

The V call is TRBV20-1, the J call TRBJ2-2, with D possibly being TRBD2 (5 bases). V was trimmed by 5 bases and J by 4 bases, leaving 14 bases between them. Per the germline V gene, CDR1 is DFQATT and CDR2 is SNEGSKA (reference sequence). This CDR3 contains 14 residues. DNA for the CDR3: TGCAGTGCTCCAATGGGGAGTCCCACCGGGGAGCTGTTTTTT. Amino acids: CSAPMGSPTGELFF.

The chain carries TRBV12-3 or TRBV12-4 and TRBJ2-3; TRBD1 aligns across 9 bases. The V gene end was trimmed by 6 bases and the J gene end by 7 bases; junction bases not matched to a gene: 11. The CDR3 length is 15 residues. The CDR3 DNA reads TGTGCCAGCAGACCAAGGACAGGGGTCCAGAATACGCAGTATTTT. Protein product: CASRPRTGVQNTQYF.

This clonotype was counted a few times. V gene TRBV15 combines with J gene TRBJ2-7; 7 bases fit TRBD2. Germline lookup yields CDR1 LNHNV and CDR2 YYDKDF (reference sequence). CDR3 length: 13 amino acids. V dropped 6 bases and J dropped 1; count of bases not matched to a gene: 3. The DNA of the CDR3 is TGTGCCACCAGGTGGGGGGGATCCTACGAGCAGTACTTC. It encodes CATRWGGSYEQYF.

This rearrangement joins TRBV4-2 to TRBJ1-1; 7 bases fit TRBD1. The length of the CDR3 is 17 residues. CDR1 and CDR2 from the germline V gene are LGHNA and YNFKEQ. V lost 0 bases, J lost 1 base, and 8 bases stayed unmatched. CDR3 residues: CASSQDRQGPRNTEAFF. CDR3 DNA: TGTGCCAGCAGCCAAGATCGACAGGGTCCAAGGAACACTGAAGCTTTCTTT.

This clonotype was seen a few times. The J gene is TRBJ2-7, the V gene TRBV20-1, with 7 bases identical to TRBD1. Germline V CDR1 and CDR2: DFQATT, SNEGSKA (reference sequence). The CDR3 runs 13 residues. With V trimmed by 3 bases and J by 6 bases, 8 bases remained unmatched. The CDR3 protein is CSARVDRSFEQYF. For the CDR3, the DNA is TGCAGTGCTAGGGTGGACAGGTCTTTCGAGCAGTACTTC.

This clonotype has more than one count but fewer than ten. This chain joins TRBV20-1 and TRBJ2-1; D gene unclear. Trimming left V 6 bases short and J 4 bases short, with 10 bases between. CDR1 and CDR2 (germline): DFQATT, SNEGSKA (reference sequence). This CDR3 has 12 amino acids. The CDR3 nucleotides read TGCAGTGCCCCGCGGCTATACAATGAGCAGTTCTTC. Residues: CSAPRLYNEQFF.

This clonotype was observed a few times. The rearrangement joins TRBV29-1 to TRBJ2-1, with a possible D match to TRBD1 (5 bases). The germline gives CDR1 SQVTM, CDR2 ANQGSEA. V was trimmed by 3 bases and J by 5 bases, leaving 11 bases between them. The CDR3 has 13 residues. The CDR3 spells CSVDEQGHNEQFF. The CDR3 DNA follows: TGCAGCGTTGACGAGCAGGGCCACAATGAGCAGTTCTTC.

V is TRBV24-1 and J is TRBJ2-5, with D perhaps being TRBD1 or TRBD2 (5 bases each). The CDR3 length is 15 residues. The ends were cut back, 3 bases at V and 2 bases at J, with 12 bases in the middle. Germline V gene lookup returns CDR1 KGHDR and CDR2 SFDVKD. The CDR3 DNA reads TGTGCCACCAGTGATCCCGGGACCAAACAAGAGACCCAGTACTTC. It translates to CATSDPGTKQETQYF.

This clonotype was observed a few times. The CDR3 nucleotides are TGCGCCAGCAGCTTGTTGGGACAGGATAATGAAAAACTGTTTTTT. Translating gives CASSLLGQDNEKLFF. The rearrangement uses TRBV5-1 and TRBJ1-4, with TRBD1 matching 8 bases. The germline V gene encodes CDR1 SGHRS and CDR2 YFSETQ. V trimming: 1 base; J trimming: 4 bases; junction bases outside the gene matches: 3. The CDR3 is 15 amino acids.

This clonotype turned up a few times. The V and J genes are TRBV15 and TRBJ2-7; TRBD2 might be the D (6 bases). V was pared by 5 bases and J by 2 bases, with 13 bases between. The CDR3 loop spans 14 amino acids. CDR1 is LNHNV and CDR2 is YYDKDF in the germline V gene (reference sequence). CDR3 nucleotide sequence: TGTGCCACCAGCTTCGAGGGAGGTCCCTACGAGCAGTACTTC. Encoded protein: CATSFEGGPYEQYF. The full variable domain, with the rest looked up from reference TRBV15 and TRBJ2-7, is DAMVIQNPRYQVTQFGKPVTLSCSQTLNHNVMYWYQQKSSQAPKLLFHYYDKDFNNEADTPDNFQSRRPNTSFCFLDIRSPGLGDTAMYLCATSFEGGPYEQYFGPGTRLTVT.

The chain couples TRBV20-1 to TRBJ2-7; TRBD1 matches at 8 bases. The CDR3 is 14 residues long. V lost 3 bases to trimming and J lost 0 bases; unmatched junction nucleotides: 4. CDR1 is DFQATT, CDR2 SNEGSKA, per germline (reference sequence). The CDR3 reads CSASRTGISYEQYF. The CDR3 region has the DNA TGCAGTGCTAGCCGGACAGGGATCTCCTACGAGCAGTACTTC.

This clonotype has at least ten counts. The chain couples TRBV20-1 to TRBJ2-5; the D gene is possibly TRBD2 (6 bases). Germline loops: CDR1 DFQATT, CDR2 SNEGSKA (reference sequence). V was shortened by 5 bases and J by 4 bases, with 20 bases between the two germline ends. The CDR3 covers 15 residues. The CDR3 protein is CSAPSLKSSVETQYF. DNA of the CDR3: TGCAGTGCTCCGAGCCTCAAATCTAGCGTAGAGACCCAGTACTTC.

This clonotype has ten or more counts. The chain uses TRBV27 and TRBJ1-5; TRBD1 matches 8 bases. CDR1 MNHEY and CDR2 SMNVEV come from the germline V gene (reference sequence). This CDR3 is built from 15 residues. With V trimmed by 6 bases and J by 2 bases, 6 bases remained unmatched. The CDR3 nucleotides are TGTGCCAGCAGCTTAGGACAGGGAGGCAATCAGCCCCAGCATTTT. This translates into CASSLGQGGNQPQHF.

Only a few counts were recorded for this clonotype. The CDR3 spells CASSEGVNQPQHF. The DNA of the CDR3 is TGCGCCAGCAGTGAGGGGGTCAATCAGCCCCAGCATTTT. The V and J genes are TRBV10-1 and TRBJ1-5; no definite D call. The CDR3 loop spans 13 amino acids. CDR1 and CDR2 (germline): WNHNN, SYGVQD (reference sequence). Trimming removed 2 bases at V and 3 bases at J, with 5 bases between.

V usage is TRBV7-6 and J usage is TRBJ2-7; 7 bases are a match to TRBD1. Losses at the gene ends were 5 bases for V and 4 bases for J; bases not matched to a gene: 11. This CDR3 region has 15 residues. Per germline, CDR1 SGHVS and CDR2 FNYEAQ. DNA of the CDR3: TGTGCCAGCAGCCCCGGTACAGGGGTTGGTTACGAGCAGTACTTC. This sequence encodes CASSPGTGVGYEQYF.

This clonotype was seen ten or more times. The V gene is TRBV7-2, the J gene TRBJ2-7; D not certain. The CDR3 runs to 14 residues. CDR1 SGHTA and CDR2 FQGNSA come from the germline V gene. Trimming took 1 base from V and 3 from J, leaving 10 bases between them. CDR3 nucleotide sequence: TGTGCCAGCAGCTTAGGCGTAGAGTACTACGAGCAGTACTTC. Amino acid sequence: CASSLGVEYYEQYF.

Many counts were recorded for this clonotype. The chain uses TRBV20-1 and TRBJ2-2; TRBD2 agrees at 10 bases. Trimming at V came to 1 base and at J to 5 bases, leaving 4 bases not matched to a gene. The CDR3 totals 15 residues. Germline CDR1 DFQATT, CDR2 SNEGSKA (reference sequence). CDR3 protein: CSARASGGFTGELFF. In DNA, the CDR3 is TGCAGTGCTAGAGCTAGCGGGGGATTTACCGGGGAGCTGTTTTTT.

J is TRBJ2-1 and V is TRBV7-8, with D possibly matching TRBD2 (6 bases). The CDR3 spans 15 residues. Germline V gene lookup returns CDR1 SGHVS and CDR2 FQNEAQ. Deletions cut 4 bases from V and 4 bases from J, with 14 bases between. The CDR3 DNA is TGTGCCAGCAGCTCCCTAGCGTTAGTATACAATGAGCAGTTCTTC. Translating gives CASSSLALVYNEQFF.

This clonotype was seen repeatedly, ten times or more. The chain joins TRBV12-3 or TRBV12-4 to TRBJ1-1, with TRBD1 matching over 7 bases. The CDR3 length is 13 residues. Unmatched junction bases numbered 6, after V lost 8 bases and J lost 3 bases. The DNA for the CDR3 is TGTGCCAGCCTGGACAGGCTTCACACTGAAGCTTTCTTT. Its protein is CASLDRLHTEAFF.

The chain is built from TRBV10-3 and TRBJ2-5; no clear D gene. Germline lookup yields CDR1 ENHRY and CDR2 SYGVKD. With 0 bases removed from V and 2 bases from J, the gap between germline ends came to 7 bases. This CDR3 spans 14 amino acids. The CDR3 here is CAISESNRQETQYF. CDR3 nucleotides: TGTGCCATCAGTGAGTCGAATAGACAAGAGACCCAGTACTTC.

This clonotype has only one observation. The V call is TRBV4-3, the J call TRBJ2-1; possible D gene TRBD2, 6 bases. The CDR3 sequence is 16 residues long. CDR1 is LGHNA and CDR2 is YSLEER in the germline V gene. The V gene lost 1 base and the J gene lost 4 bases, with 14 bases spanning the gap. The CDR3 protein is CASSQGVGGMYNEQFF. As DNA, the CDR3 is TGCGCCAGCAGCCAAGGAGTGGGCGGGATGTACAATGAGCAGTTCTTC.